The present TCR beta chain was sequenced within a study of cytomegalovirus exposure and HLA in healthy donors. In the study overall: Drawn from HLA-typed donors, roughly 87 million unique TCRs were held in an early data release. Broader study findings: The majority of CMV-associated TCR beta chains were reported as apparently HLA-restricted in a later analysis. In a later analysis, HLA-C alleles had the fewest associated TCRs, DRB1 alleles the most. Cytomegalovirus-associated status was assigned to about 170 TCR beta chains.

The PCR contained 60 Vbeta and 13 Jbeta primers. Repertoires were generated with immunoSEQ multiplex PCR, while TCRdb's copy carries only in-frame clones and drops some. The profile shows over 100,000 clones, under 85% of them singletons. A note on this clone: Its antigen remains unknown.

V lost 2 bases, J lost 2 bases, and 2 bases stayed unmatched. Germline loops: CDR1 SGHNT, CDR2 YYREEE (reference sequence). This CDR3 spans 15 amino acids. This receptor was taken from a man in his forties in good health and CMV-seropositive. The chain carries TRBV5-4 and TRBJ2-3, with 10 positions matching TRBD2. Input material: PBMCs. CDR3 nucleotide sequence: TGTGCCAGCAGCTTAGCGGGGGGGATCACAGATACGCAGTATTTT. Translation: CASSLAGGITDTQYF.